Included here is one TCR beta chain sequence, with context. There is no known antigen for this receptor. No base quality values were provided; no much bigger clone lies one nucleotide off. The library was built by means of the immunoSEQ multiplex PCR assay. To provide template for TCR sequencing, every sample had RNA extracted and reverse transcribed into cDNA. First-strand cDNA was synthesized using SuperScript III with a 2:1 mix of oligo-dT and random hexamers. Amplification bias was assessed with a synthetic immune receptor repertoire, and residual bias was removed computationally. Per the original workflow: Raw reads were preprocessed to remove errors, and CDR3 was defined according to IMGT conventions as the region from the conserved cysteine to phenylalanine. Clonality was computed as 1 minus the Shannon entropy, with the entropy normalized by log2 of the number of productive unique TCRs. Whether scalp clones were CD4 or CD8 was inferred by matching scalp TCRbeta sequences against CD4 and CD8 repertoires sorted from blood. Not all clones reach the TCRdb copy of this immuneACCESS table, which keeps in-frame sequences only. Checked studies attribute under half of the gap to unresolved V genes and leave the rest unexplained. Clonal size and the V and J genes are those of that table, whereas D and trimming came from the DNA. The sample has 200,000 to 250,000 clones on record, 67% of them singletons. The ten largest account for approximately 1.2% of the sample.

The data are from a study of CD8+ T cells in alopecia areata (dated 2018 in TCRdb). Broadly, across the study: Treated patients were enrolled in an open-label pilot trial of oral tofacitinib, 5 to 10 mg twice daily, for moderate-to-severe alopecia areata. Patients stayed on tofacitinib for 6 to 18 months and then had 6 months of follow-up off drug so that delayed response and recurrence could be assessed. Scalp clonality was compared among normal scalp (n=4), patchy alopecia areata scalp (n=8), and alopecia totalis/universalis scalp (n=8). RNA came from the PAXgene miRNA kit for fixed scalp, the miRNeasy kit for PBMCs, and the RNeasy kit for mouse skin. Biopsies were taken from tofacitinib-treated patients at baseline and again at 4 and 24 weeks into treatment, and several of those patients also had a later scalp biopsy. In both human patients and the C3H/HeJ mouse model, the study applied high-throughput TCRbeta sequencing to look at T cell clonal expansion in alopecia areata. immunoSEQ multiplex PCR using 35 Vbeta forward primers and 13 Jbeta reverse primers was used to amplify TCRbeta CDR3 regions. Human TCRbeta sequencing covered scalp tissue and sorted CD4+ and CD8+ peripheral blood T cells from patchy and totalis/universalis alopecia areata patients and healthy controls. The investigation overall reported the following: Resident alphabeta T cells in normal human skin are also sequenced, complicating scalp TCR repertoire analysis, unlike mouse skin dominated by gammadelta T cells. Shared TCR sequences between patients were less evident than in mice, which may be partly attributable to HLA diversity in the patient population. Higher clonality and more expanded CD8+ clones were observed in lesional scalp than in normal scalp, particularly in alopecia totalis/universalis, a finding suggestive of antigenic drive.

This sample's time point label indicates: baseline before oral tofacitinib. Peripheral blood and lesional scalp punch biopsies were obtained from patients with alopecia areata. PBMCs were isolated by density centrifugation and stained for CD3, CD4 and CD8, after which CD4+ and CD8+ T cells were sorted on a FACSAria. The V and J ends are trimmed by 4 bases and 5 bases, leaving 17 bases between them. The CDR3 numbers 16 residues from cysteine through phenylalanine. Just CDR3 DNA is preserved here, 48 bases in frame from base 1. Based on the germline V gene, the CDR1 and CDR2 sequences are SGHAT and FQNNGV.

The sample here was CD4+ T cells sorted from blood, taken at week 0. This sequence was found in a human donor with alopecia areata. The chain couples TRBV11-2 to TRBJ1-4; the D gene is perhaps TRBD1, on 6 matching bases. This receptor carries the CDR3 CASSSAHRVSNEKLFF. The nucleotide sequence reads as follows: TGTGCCAGCAGCTCAGCCCACAGGGTTTCCAATGAAAAACTGTTTTTT.